These T cell receptor beta chains were read from a single sample in a study of beta chain features in type 1 diabetes. Profiled with immunoSEQ multiplex PCR; TCRdb holds only in-frame clones, not every one. Found here are 350,000 to 400,000 clones, 10% to 15% of them singletons; the top ten hold 0.0085% to 0.012%. The specimen sequenced was naive CD4+ T cells from blood. The receptors here all came from a woman between 18 and 29 years old with type 1 diabetes. CDR3s include the opening cysteine and the closing phenylalanine or tryptophan. Each record gives: J gene, clone size, V gene, D gene, CDR3 DNA, CDR3 protein. The D gene is left open where the match is weak. Where a row states a size, it is once, few, many or the class of an expanded clone; other rows omit it.

TRBJ1-5 | few | TRBV28 | . | TGTGCCAGCAGGCAGGGTACTGGCCAGCCCCAGCATTTT | CASRQGTGQPQHF
TRBJ2-6 | . | TRBV11-3 | . | TGTGCCAGCAGCTTGAGCTCTGGGGCCAACGTCCTGACTTTC | CASSLSSGANVLTF
TRBJ2-1 | . | TRBV5-4 | . | TGTGCCAGCAGCCCAGACACCATATCCTACAATGAGCAGTTCTTC | CASSPDTISYNEQFF
TRBJ2-1 | few | TRBV14 | TRBD2 | TGTGCCAGCAGCCAAGTCGGGGGGAACAATGAGCAGTTCTTC | CASSQVGGNNEQFF
TRBJ1-1 | . | TRBV29-1 | . | TGCAGCGCAAACCCCCGGTACTTACACACTGAAGCTTTCTTT | CSANPRYLHTEAFF
TRBJ2-7 | . | TRBV9 | . | TGTGCCAGCAGCGTAGGCCAGGCCGACGAGCAGTACTTC | CASSVGQADEQYF
TRBJ2-1 | . | TRBV29-1 | TRBD2 | TGCAGCGTTGCCGGGACTAGGCAGGGTGAGCAGTTCTTC | CSVAGTRQGEQFF
TRBJ2-7 | few | TRBV18 | . | TGTGCCAGCGCGGACTCCTCCTACGAGCAGTACTTC | CASADSSYEQYF
TRBJ1-5 | few | TRBV18 | . | TGTGCCAGCTCACCGTTGGCAGGTAATCAGCCCCAGCATTTT | CASSPLAGNQPQHF
TRBJ2-7 | few | TRBV5-1 | TRBD1 | TGCGCCAGCAGCTTGGAGGGACAGGACTACGAGCAGTACTTC | CASSLEGQDYEQYF
TRBJ1-3 | . | TRBV4-1 | . | TGCGCCAGCAGCCGCCGACAGGAGGCTGGAAACACCATATATTTT | CASSRRQEAGNTIYF
TRBJ1-3 | . | TRBV9 | . | TGTGCCAGCAGCGTAGGTAGCTCTGGAAACACCATATATTTT | CASSVGSSGNTIYF
TRBJ2-1 | . | TRBV14 | . | TGTGCCAGCAGGCAAACAGGTTCTTCCTACAATGAGCAGTTCTTC | CASRQTGSSYNEQFF
TRBJ2-1 | few | TRBV6-6 | . | TGTGCCAGCACCTCTCAGGGAAACAATGAGCAGTTCTTC | CASTSQGNNEQFF
TRBJ2-1 | few | TRBV5-1 | . | TGCGCCAGCAGCTTGTCGCGGGTAGGCGTTCGGCCCTACAATGAGCAGTTCTTC | CASSLSRVGVRPYNEQFF
TRBJ1-1 | once | TRBV5-4 | . | TGTGCCAGCAGCTCTGGGTTGAGGACTGAAGCTTTCTTT | CASSSGLRTEAFF
TRBJ2-3 | . | TRBV25-1 | TRBD1 | TGTGCCAGCGGACAGGACAGGCGGGCAGATACGCAGTATTTT | CASGQDRRADTQYF
TRBJ2-3 | . | TRBV7-2 | . | TGTGCCAGCAGCCCTACCACAGATACGCAGTATTTT | CASSPTTDTQYF
TRBJ2-7 | few | TRBV7-2 | TRBD1 | TGTGCCAGCACGCGACAGGGGTCCTACGAGCAGTACTTC | CASTRQGSYEQYF
TRBJ1-1 | . | TRBV2 | . | TGTGCCAGCAGTGCTGAGTCGGGAACTGAAGCTTTCTTT | CASSAESGTEAFF
TRBJ2-7 | few | TRBV5-1 | . | TGCGCCAGCGGGAGAGGCCAAGCCTACGAGCAGTACTTC | CASGRGQAYEQYF
TRBJ1-4 | . | TRBV18 | TRBD1 | TGTGCCAGCTCTCCCGACAGGGGGGAAAAACTGTTTTTT | CASSPDRGEKLFF
TRBJ2-6 | . | TRBV7-2 | . | TGTGCCAGCAGCAGAGGAGGGGAGGGGGCCAACGTCCTGACTTTC | CASSRGGEGANVLTF
TRBJ2-7 | . | TRBV18 | . | TGTGCCAGCTCACCGGTACAGGTGACTTACGAGCAGTACTTC | CASSPVQVTYEQYF
TRBJ1-4 | . | TRBV30 | . | TGTGCCTGGAGTGTACTAAATCAGGGTCGGGAAAAACTGTTTTTT | CAWSVLNQGREKLFF
TRBJ2-4 | . | TRBV6-5 | . | TGTGCCAGCAACTTCCAGGGAGGAAACATTCAGTACTTC | CASNFQGGNIQYF
TRBJ2-5 | . | TRBV4-1 | . | TGCGCCAGCAGCCAACGCTGGGACTCTATCGGGTGGCAAGAGACCCAGTACTTC | CASSQRWDSIGWQETQYF
TRBJ1-2 | . | TRBV19 | . | TGTGCCAGTAGTAAACCCGGGTCTGGCTACACCTTC | CASSKPGSGYTF
TRBJ1-1 | . | TRBV7-9 | . | TGTGCCAGCAGCTTAGCGCAGGGGCGGAACACTGAAGCTTTCTTT | CASSLAQGRNTEAFF
TRBJ2-3 | few | TRBV10-3 | . | TGTGCCATCAGTGCAGGCGTTTATACAGATACGCAGTATTTT | CAISAGVYTDTQYF
TRBJ1-5 | few | TRBV12-5 | . | TGTGCTAGTGGTTTGGCCGAGCCCCAGCATTTT | CASGLAEPQHF
TRBJ1-5 | . | TRBV19 | TRBD1 | TGTGCCAGTAGCCTACAGGGGGAACAGCCCCAGCATTTT | CASSLQGEQPQHF
TRBJ2-7 | few | TRBV4-3 | TRBD2 | TGCGCCAGCAGCCAGGGGACTAGCGGGTATGGTTACGAGCAGTACTTC | CASSQGTSGYGYEQYF
TRBJ1-2 | few | TRBV5-1 | TRBD1 | TGCGCCAGCAGCTTGCCGGGACAGGGGGGGAACTATGGCTACACCTTC | CASSLPGQGGNYGYTF
TRBJ2-5 | . | TRBV19 | TRBD1 | TGTGCCAGTAGTACGGACAGGGGGTGGCAAGAGACCCAGTACTTC | CASSTDRGWQETQYF
TRBJ2-7 | . | TRBV11-2 | . | TGTGCCAGCAGCTTAGGAGTAGTTGGTTACGAGCAGTACTTC | CASSLGVVGYEQYF
TRBJ2-7 | . | TRBV18 | TRBD2 | TGTGCCAGCTCACCACCGCTAGCGGGAACCTACGAGCAGTACTTC | CASSPPLAGTYEQYF
TRBJ1-5 | . | TRBV6-4 | . | TGTGCCAGCAGTAAGGACAGCCATCAGCCCCAGCATTTT | CASSKDSHQPQHF
TRBJ1-5 | . | TRBV4-2 | TRBD1 | TGTGCCAGCAGCCCACAAGTAAGAAAGACCGGGACAGCTAATCAGCCCCAGCATTTT | CASSPQVRKTGTANQPQHF
TRBJ1-5 | few | TRBV6-5 | . | TGTGCCAGCAGCGGGGGGAATCAGCCCCAGCATTTT | CASSGGNQPQHF
TRBJ2-3 | . | TRBV19 | . | TGTGCCAGTAGTATCCGAGATACGCAGTATTTT | CASSIRDTQYF
TRBJ1-2 | . | TRBV29-1 | . | TGCAGCGTTGAAGACAGGGAATCGTCTGGCTACACCTTC | CSVEDRESSGYTF
TRBJ2-1 | . | TRBV11-2 | . | TGTGCCAGCAGCTTAGTCCTGCGAACGAAGAACAATGAGCAGTTCTTC | CASSLVLRTKNNEQFF
TRBJ1-2 | once | TRBV18 | TRBD1 | TGTGCCAGCTCCCCGGGACAGGGTGTTAACTATGGCTACACCTTC | CASSPGQGVNYGYTF
TRBJ2-3 | few | TRBV9 | TRBD2 | TGTGCCAGCAGCGTAGCGGGACTAGCGGGGGTGTATACGCAGTATTTT | CASSVAGLAGVYTQYF
TRBJ2-5 | . | TRBV14 | . | TGTGCCAGCAGCCAAGATTTACGCGGGTGGCAGTACTTC | CASSQDLRGWQYF
TRBJ1-2 | . | TRBV19 | . | TGTGCCAGTAAGGAGGGCCACTATGGCTACACCTTC | CASKEGHYGYTF
TRBJ1-2 | . | TRBV4-3 | . | TGCGCCAGCAGCCGAGGGGGACCGGAGGCGATTGGGGATGGCTACACCTTC | CASSRGGPEAIGDGYTF